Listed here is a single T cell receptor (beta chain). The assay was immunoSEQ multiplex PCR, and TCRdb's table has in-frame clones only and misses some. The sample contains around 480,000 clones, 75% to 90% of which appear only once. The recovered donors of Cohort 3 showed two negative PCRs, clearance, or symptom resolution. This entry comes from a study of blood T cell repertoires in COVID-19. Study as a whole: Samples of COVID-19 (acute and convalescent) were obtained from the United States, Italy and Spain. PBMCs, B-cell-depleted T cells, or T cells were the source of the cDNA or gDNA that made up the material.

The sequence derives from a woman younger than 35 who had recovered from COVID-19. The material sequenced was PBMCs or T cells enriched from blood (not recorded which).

This chain's CDR3 is CATSRGNGGEAFF. The CDR3 DNA reads TGTGCCACCAGCAGAGGGAACGGGGGTGAAGCTTTCTTT. The chain employs TRBV15 and TRBJ1-1, with D tentatively TRBD1 (5 bases). The V gene's germline CDR1 is LNHNV and CDR2 YYDKDF (reference sequence). V was cut by 1 base and J by 7 bases, with 10 bases left in between. This CDR3 spans 13 amino acids.